The 14 T cell receptor beta chains listed next were all sequenced from one sample in a study of T cells in Graves' hyperthyroidism and ophthalmopathy. Amplification targeted TCR beta CDR3 regions from RNA transcripts. The study used the HTBI primer set for a first-round RT-PCR of the TCR CDR3. Each CDR3 protein gets one entry after TCRdb re-called the multiplex PCR reads with MiXCR. The data contain hundreds of thousands of distinct CDR3 sequences, around 16% of them singletons. Sequenced input: blood. The receptors here all came from a woman in her 30s with Graves' hyperthyroidism.

V is TRBV9 and J is TRBJ2-1; TRBD1 agrees at 8 bases. The trim removed 4 bases at V and 5 bases at J, leaving 11 bases unmatched. Germline V gene lookup returns CDR1 SGDLS and CDR2 YYNGEE. This CDR3 has 16 amino acids. This chain's CDR3 is CASSTTDRGYDNEQFF. The CDR3 DNA is TGTGCCAGCAGCACTACTGACAGGGGATATGACAATGAGCAGTTCTTC.

The chain links TRBV13 to TRBJ2-7, with D tentatively TRBD2 (6 bases). CDR3 length equals 15 residues. The ends were cut back, 6 bases at V and 0 bases at J, with 15 bases in the middle. The germline V gene encodes CDR1 PRHDT and CDR2 FYEKMQ (reference sequence). The chain's CDR3 is CASSSSGSLSYEQYF. The CDR3 nucleotides are TGTGCCAGCAGTTCGAGCGGGTCCCTCTCCTACGAGCAGTACTTC.

This clonotype was counted ten times or more. The CDR3 spells CASSLEAGVSYEQYF. CDR3 nucleotides: TGCGCCAGCAGCTTGGAGGCGGGAGTTTCCTACGAGCAGTACTTC. The chain recombines TRBV5-1 with TRBJ2-7; TRBD2 aligns across 7 bases. This CDR3 region has 15 residues. Trimming cost V 0 bases and J 1 base; bases outside gene matches: 4. Germline V gives CDR1 SGHRS, CDR2 YFSETQ.

The chain joins TRBV19 to TRBJ1-5, with D possibly matching TRBD1 (6 bases). This CDR3 is 17 amino acids long. In germline, CDR1 is LNHDA, CDR2 SQIVND (reference sequence). The V end lost 7 bases, the J end lost 0 bases, and 19 bases lay between the germline ends. The CDR3 is CASMRPGGQHSNQPQHF. The CDR3 bases are TGTGCCAGTATGAGGCCCGGAGGACAGCATAGCAATCAGCCCCAGCATTTT.

V gene TRBV7-9 combines with J gene TRBJ2-5; TRBD2 agrees at 10 bases. V trimming: 8 bases; J trimming: 1 base; junction bases outside the gene matches: 4. CDR3 length equals 14 residues. Germline assignment: CDR1 SEHNR and CDR2 FQNEAQ (reference sequence). The CDR3 region has the DNA TGTGCCAGCCTTAGCGGGAGGCCCCAAGAGACCCAGTACTTC. Its translation: CASLSGRPQETQYF.

Remarks on this clonotype: At one end the junction does not follow the germline gene, possibly because of a read error. This chain links TRBV2 with TRBJ2-7, with 9 bases lining up with TRBD1. This CDR3 is 18 amino acids long. The germline V gene encodes CDR1 SNHLY and CDR2 FYNNEI. The CDR3 DNA is TGCGCCAGCAGCCAAGATCGGGGACAGGGATACTTCTCCTACGAGCAGTACTTC. Its translation is CASSQDRGQGYFSYEQYF.

The chain combines TRBV19 with TRBJ2-1; weak D call: TRBD2 (5 bases). The CDR3 loop spans 12 amino acids. Trimming removed 4 bases at V and 9 bases at J, with 10 bases between. Germline assignment: CDR1 LNHDA and CDR2 SQIVND (reference sequence). DNA for the CDR3: TGTGCCAGTAGTACGCTAGGAGGTGAGCAGTTCTTC. It codes for CASSTLGGEQFF.

The table lists this clonotype with many counts. The V call is TRBV5-1, the J call TRBJ1-2; D possibly corresponds to TRBD1 (5 bases). The CDR3 runs 12 residues. Trimming shortened V by 4 bases and J by 3 bases, and 7 bases separated the two germline ends. CDR1 and CDR2 from the germline V gene are SGHRS and YFSETQ. The DNA of the CDR3 is TGCGCCAGCAGCGGGGGAGACTATGGCTACACCTTC. Its translation: CASSGGDYGYTF. The complete variable domain, with remaining parts taken from reference TRBV5-1 and TRBJ1-2, reads KAGVTQTPRYLIKTRGQQVTLSCSPISGHRSVSWYQQTPGQGLQFLFEYFSETQRNKGNFPGRFSGRQFSNSRSEMNVSTLELGDSALYLCASSGGDYGYTFGSGTRLTVV.

This sequence joins TRBV29-1 and TRBJ2-1; 7 bases are a match to TRBD2. J lost 2 bases, V lost 3 bases, and 1 base had no gene match. Germline-derived CDR1 and CDR2 are SQVTM and ANQGSEA. The CDR3 consists of 13 residues. Written as DNA, the CDR3 is TGCAGCGTTGACGGGGGGACCTACAATGAGCAGTTCTTC. Translated: CSVDGGTYNEQFF.

The chain joins TRBV20-1 to TRBJ2-7, with D perhaps given as TRBD1 or TRBD2 (5 bases each). Germline CDR1 and CDR2: DFQATT and SNEGSKA (reference sequence). V was trimmed by 0 bases and J by 2 bases, leaving 14 bases between them. The CDR3 loop spans 15 amino acids. The CDR3 region has the DNA TGCAGTGCTAGAGATTACCTTGGGGGAACCTACGAGCAGTACTTC. As protein: CSARDYLGGTYEQYF.

The chain combines TRBV3-1 with TRBJ1-5; possible D gene TRBD1, 5 bases. This CDR3 is 14 amino acids long. The germline V gene encodes CDR1 LGHDT and CDR2 YNNKEL (reference sequence). The V and J ends lost 3 bases and 6 bases respectively, with 12 bases between them. CDR3 sequence (DNA): TGTGCCAGCAGCCAGGCCCTGACAGCTCAGCCCCAGCATTTT. It codes for CASSQALTAQPQHF.

This chain joins TRBV14 and TRBJ2-7; D gene ambiguous. The CDR3 is 13 amino acids. Trimming shortened V by 1 base and J by 3 bases, and 7 bases separated the two germline ends. CDR1 is SGHDN, CDR2 FVKESK, per germline. Here the CDR3 reads CASSQAGIYEQYF. CDR3 DNA sequence: TGTGCCAGCAGCCAAGCGGGCATCTACGAGCAGTACTTC.

This clonotype occurred many times. The genes are TRBV12-3 or TRBV12-4 and TRBJ1-1; 7 bases match TRBD1. CDR3 length equals 13 residues. The V and J ends lost 6 bases and 4 bases, in that order; junction bases with no gene match: 5. DNA for the CDR3: TGTGCCAGCAGCCCAGGGGGACTCACTGAAGCTTTCTTT. Translation gives CASSPGGLTEAFF.

The CDR3 protein is CASSYVSRNSPLHF. Written as DNA, the CDR3 is TGTGCCAGCAGTTATGTCAGCCGTAATTCACCCCTCCACTTT. The chain is built from TRBV12-3 or TRBV12-4 and TRBJ1-6, with D hard to call. The CDR3 extends over 14 amino acids. V lost 4 bases and J 6 bases, leaving 10 bases between the germline ends.